The TCR beta chain under discussion was sequenced for a study of T cells in narcolepsy. Study-wide points: Same-patient CSF and blood CD4+ T cell clonotypes included HCRT-specific and TRIB2-specific autoreactive ones.

Details on this clone: Its antigen is unidentified. The junction departs from germline at one end; a sequencing error may be responsible.

Assay used: immunoSEQ multiplex PCR; TCRdb lists only in-frame clones, some missing. The table lists 30,000 to 40,000 clones, around four fifths of them singletons. This CDR3 is built from 14 residues. Germline lookup yields CDR1 SGHTA and CDR2 FQGNSA. This rearrangement joins TRBV7-2 to TRBJ2-7; TRBD1 might be the D (6 bases). The source is a human donor with narcolepsy. The sample was CD45RA- memory CD4+ T cells from PBMCs. The CDR3 DNA reads as TGTGCCAGCAGCCCCCAACAGGGCTCCCACGAGCAGTACTTC. It specifies CASSPQQGSHEQYF.